The clone carrying this T cell receptor (beta chain) was found a few times. The target antigen is unknown. V was pared by 2 bases and J by 10 bases, with 9 bases of the junction left unmatched. This CDR3 contains 15 residues. Germline CDR1 is MNHEY and CDR2 is SMNVEV (reference sequence). The source of the sample is a study of blood T cells in healthy people across ages. The study, taken as a whole, reports: Unknown donor CMV status possibly confounded expanded clonotype changes.

Then a second PCR, running about 6 to 11 cycles, was carried out with a sample-barcoded 5' primer and a J-beta primer mix. From each sample, at least 2.5 million paired-end reads containing CDR3 were obtained. One entry per CDR3 protein, called by TCRdb with MiXCR from the 5' RACE reads. The sample holds some 1.4 million distinct CDR3 sequences, approximately 42% seen once. Drawn from each donor were 9 to 10 milliliters of peripheral blood. Sequencing was carried out using blood. V usage is TRBV27 and J usage is TRBJ2-1; TRBD2 aligns across 9 bases. The source of this sequence is a woman under 30 in good health. As DNA, the CDR3 is TGTGCCAGCAGTTTAATCGGTGGCGGGGGGGCCGAGCAGTTCTTC. It yields the protein CASSLIGGGGAEQFF.